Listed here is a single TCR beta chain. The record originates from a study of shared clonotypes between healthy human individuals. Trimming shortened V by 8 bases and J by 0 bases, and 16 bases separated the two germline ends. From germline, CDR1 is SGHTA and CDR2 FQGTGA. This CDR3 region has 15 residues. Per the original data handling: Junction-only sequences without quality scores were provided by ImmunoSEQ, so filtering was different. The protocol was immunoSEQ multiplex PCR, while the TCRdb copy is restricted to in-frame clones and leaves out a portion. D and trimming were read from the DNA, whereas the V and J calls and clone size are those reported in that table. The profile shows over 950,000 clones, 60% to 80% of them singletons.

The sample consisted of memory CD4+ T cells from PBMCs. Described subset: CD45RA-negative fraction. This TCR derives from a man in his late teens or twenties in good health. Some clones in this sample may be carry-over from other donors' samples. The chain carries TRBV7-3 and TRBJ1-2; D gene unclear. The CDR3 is CASSPRSGANYGYTF. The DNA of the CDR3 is TGTGCCAGCTCCCCCCGGAGCGGAGCTAACTATGGCTACACCTTC.